Shown below are 27 T cell receptor beta chains from a single sample sequenced in a study of OX40 agonist ivuxolimab in advanced cancers. Method: immunoSEQ multiplex PCR; TCRdb's copy keeps in-frame clones and lacks some. This table holds just under 75,000 clones, around 90% found once. This material consisted of CD4+ or CD8+ T cells sorted from blood, taken in a trial of the OX40 agonist ivuxolimab. These receptors came from an adult with an advanced solid tumor such as melanoma, head and neck, liver or kidney cancer.

The chain links TRBV11-3 to TRBJ2-2, with TRBD2 matching 12 bases. The V gene's germline CDR1 is SGHNT and CDR2 YENEEA. This CDR3 has 17 residues. With V trimmed by 0 bases and J by 7 bases, 6 bases remained unmatched. CDR3 coding DNA: TGTGCCAGCAGCTTAGACACTAGCGGGAGGACGGGCGGGGAGCTGTTTTTT. Protein: CASSLDTSGRTGGELFF.

J is TRBJ1-5 and V is TRBV7-2; no firm D call. Trimming removed 1 base at V and 5 bases at J, with 6 bases between. CDR3 length: 13 amino acids. CDR1 and CDR2 (germline): SGHTA, FQGNSA. The DNA of the CDR3 is TGTGCCAGCAGCTTAGTGGGTGATCAGCCCCAGCATTTT. Protein product: CASSLVGDQPQHF.

This clone was seen a handful of times. The chain combines TRBV5-4 with TRBJ2-3; possibly TRBD2 for D (5 bases). This CDR3 region has 15 residues. Between the trimmed V and J ends, which lost 1 base and 9 bases, there was a span of 18 bases. Germline CDR1 SGHNT, CDR2 YYREEE (reference sequence). CDR3 protein: CASSLRVQSSSTQYF. The CDR3 DNA sequence: TGTGCCAGCAGCTTGCGCGTCCAGTCTAGCTCCACGCAGTATTTT.

The chain recombines TRBV6-1 with TRBJ2-2; 10 nucleotides agree with TRBD2. The CDR3 is 17 residues long. Germline V gene data show CDR1 as MNHNS and CDR2 as SASEGT. The ends lost 4 bases at V and 4 bases at J; junction bases unmatched: 9. The CDR3 sequence: CASSVPGLAFSTGELFF. CDR3 DNA: TGTGCCAGCAGTGTACCGGGACTAGCGTTCAGCACCGGGGAGCTGTTTTTT.

J is TRBJ1-4 and V is TRBV11-2, with 7 bases identical to TRBD1. This CDR3 is built from 14 residues. The V gene end was trimmed by 5 bases and the J gene end by 7 bases; junction bases not matched to a gene: 7. From germline, CDR1 is SGHAT and CDR2 FQNNGV. The CDR3 region has the DNA TGTGCCAGCAGCGCCGCAGGGACAGCTGAAAAACTGTTTTTT. This encodes CASSAAGTAEKLFF.

The chain links TRBV11-3 to TRBJ2-5; a weak D match, TRBD1 (5 bases). V was pared by 1 base and J by 4 bases, with 7 bases between. Germline CDR1 is SGHNT and CDR2 is YENEEA. The CDR3 extends over 13 amino acids. The CDR3 is CASSLARGETQYF. As DNA, the CDR3 is TGTGCCAGCAGCTTAGCTAGGGGAGAGACCCAGTACTTC.

This clone was found once. In nucleotides, the CDR3 is TGTGCCAGCAGCTTTGTTATCGGGAACACTGAAGCTTTCTTT. This codes for CASSFVIGNTEAFF. This rearrangement joins TRBV7-8 to TRBJ1-1, with D unclear. This CDR3 is 14 amino acids long. The V gene's germline CDR1 is SGHVS and CDR2 FQNEAQ. The V end was cut by 3 bases, the J end by 1 base, with 9 bases between.

The V gene is TRBV10-3, the J gene TRBJ2-7; the match to TRBD1 covers 8 bases. CDR1 and CDR2 from the germline V gene are ENHRY and SYGVKD. The CDR3 sequence is 12 residues long. V lost 9 bases, J lost 2 bases, and 3 bases stayed unmatched. CDR3 in DNA: TGTGCCATGGGGACAGGAACCTACGAGCAGTACTTC. Translating gives CAMGTGTYEQYF.

This clone was found once. J is TRBJ2-2 and V is TRBV5-1; D possibly corresponds to TRBD1 (5 bases). The V and J ends lost 0 bases and 4 bases respectively, with 13 bases between them. Germline-derived CDR1 and CDR2 are SGHRS and YFSETQ. The CDR3 has 16 amino acids. The CDR3 protein is CASSLAAGLGTGELFF. The CDR3 coding sequence is TGCGCCAGCAGCTTGGCCGCAGGGTTGGGCACCGGGGAGCTGTTTTTT.

This chain uses TRBV10-2 with TRBJ2-7; D assignment may be TRBD1 or TRBD2 (5 bases each). Trimming cost V 7 bases and J 7 bases, with 23 bases left between them. The CDR3 spans 15 residues. Germline V gives CDR1 WSHSY, CDR2 SAAADI. The CDR3 DNA follows: TGCGCCAGCAAGACCCCCGGGACCGCCCCTGGGGAGCAGTACTTC. It codes for CASKTPGTAPGEQYF.

The rearrangement joins TRBV9 to TRBJ2-1, with D possibly matching TRBD2 (6 bases). This CDR3 has 16 amino acids. Trimming shortened V by 1 base and J by 1 base, and 12 bases separated the two germline ends. Germline assignment: CDR1 SGDLS and CDR2 YYNGEE. The CDR3: CASSVTIRGSYNEQFF. CDR3 nucleotide sequence: TGTGCCAGCAGCGTAACAATTCGGGGGTCCTACAATGAGCAGTTCTTC.

There are a few counts of this clone. The V call is TRBV5-1, the J call TRBJ2-5; 15 nucleotides align to TRBD2. This CDR3 is 17 amino acids long. Germline-derived CDR1 and CDR2 are SGHRS and YFSETQ. J lost 5 bases, V lost 0 bases, and 5 bases had no gene match. The CDR3 loop reads CASSLVGLAGGYETQYF. For the CDR3, the DNA is TGCGCCAGCAGCTTGGTGGGACTAGCGGGAGGCTATGAGACCCAGTACTTC.

V is TRBV7-2 and J is TRBJ1-2; perhaps TRBD1 as D (5 bases). CDR3 length: 16 amino acids. CDR1 is SGHTA and CDR2 is FQGNSA in the germline V gene. The ends were cut back, 4 bases at V and 4 bases at J, with 19 bases in the middle. The CDR3: CASSSGGTPSAYGYTF. As DNA, the CDR3 is TGTGCCAGCAGCTCTGGGGGAACCCCGTCGGCCTATGGCTACACCTTC.

This chain connects TRBV5-1 to TRBJ2-3; D not resolved. Trimming pared 4 bases from V and 0 bases from J, leaving 6 bases between. This CDR3 contains 13 residues. Germline lookup yields CDR1 SGHRS and CDR2 YFSETQ. DNA for the CDR3: TGCGCCAGCAGCCAGACTAGCACAGATACGCAGTATTTT. Residues: CASSQTSTDTQYF.

This clone occurred once. The chain has TRBV28 and TRBJ1-3; D call uncertain. The germline CDR1 and CDR2 sequences are MDHEN and SYDVKM. The CDR3 sequence is 15 residues long. V was cut by 4 bases and J by 0 bases, with 10 bases left in between. The CDR3 coding sequence is TGTGCCAGCAGTTCCCCGTCATTCTCTGGAAACACCATATATTTT. Its translation is CASSSPSFSGNTIYF.

The chain links TRBV9 to TRBJ2-1; D gene ambiguous. Germline values: CDR1 SGDLS, CDR2 YYNGEE. The CDR3 contains 13 residues. Deletions cut 0 bases from V and 2 bases from J, with 3 bases between. CDR3 nucleotide sequence: TGTGCCAGCAGCGTAGCTCCCTACAATGAGCAGTTCTTC. As protein: CASSVAPYNEQFF.

The genes are TRBV7-9 and TRBJ1-2, with D tentatively TRBD1 (6 bases). Per germline, CDR1 SEHNR and CDR2 FQNEAQ (reference sequence). The length of the CDR3 is 14 residues. The V and J ends lost 5 bases and 0 bases respectively, with 10 bases between them. The CDR3 loop reads CASSPQGANYGYTF. As DNA, the CDR3 is TGTGCCAGCAGCCCACAGGGAGCTAACTATGGCTACACCTTC. Full variable domain (missing parts from reference TRBV7-9 and TRBJ1-2): DTGVSQNPRHKITKRGQNVTFRCDPISEHNRLYWYRQTLGQGPEFLTYFQNEAQLEKSRLLSDRFSAERPKGSFSTLEIQRTEQGDSAMYLCASSPQGANYGYTFGSGTRLTVV.

The chain joins TRBV4-2 to TRBJ2-1; 9 bases match TRBD1. This CDR3 has 16 residues. With V trimmed by 4 bases and J by 5 bases, 9 bases remained unmatched. Per germline, CDR1 LGHNA and CDR2 YNFKEQ. CDR3 in DNA: TGTGCCAGCAGCCGGACTTCGGGACAGGGACACAATGAGCAGTTCTTC. This translates into CASSRTSGQGHNEQFF.

In regard to this clone: Other nucleotide sequences from this sample produce the same CDR3. The rearrangement joins TRBV9 to TRBJ2-5, with D possibly being TRBD2 (5 bases). The ends were cut back, 4 bases at V and 4 bases at J, with 14 bases in the middle. This CDR3 comprises 14 residues. CDR1 and CDR2 (germline): SGDLS, YYNGEE. The CDR3 nucleotides are TGTGCCAGCAGCTTCCGGGATAGACGAGAGACCCAGTACTTC. This encodes CASSFRDRRETQYF.

The genes are TRBV21-1 and TRBJ2-7; the table's D call of TRBD2 was not tested on the DNA. TRBV21-1 counts as a pseudogene. There are 14 residues in the CDR3. The CDR3 bases are TGTGCCAGCAGCATACTCGCTCCGGGCTACGAGCAGTACTTC. It encodes CASSILAPGYEQYF.

The chain has TRBV19 and TRBJ2-1; D unclear. V was shortened by 6 bases and J by 0 bases, with 9 bases between the two germline ends. CDR3 length: 14 amino acids. The germline V gene encodes CDR1 LNHDA and CDR2 SQIVND (reference sequence). The CDR3 coding sequence is TGTGCCAGTAGCCGCGGTAGCTCCTACAATGAGCAGTTCTTC. Protein product: CASSRGSSYNEQFF.

The chain uses TRBV15 and TRBJ2-4; 9 positions match TRBD1. With V trimmed by 8 bases and J by 6 bases, 5 bases remained unmatched. Germline V gene data show CDR1 as LNHNV and CDR2 as YYDKDF (reference sequence). The CDR3 has 13 amino acids. The CDR3 sequence is CATRQGVGNIQYF. CDR3 DNA: TGTGCCACCCGACAGGGGGTCGGAAACATTCAGTACTTC.

The chain joins TRBV27 to TRBJ2-5; 8 bases are a match to TRBD2. Unmatched junction bases numbered 6, after V lost 5 bases and J lost 1 base. This CDR3 is 15 amino acids long. Germline CDR1 and CDR2: MNHEY and SMNVEV (reference sequence). Here the CDR3 DNA reads TGTGCCAGCAGTCCGCGGGAGGCCCTCCAAGAGACCCAGTACTTC. Its protein product is CASSPREALQETQYF.

The CDR3 reads CASSPGGRFSEKLFF. For the CDR3, the DNA is TGTGCCAGCAGCCCGGGTGGGAGGTTTAGTGAAAAACTGTTTTTT. This chain joins TRBV7-2 and TRBJ1-4; D gene unclear. Germline CDR1 SGHTA, CDR2 FQGNSA. The CDR3 is made up of 15 amino acids. Trimming cost V 5 bases and J 7 bases, with 17 bases left between them.

The chain recombines TRBV7-2 with TRBJ2-2; no reliable D call. The CDR3 loop spans 14 amino acids. Trimming cost V 5 bases and J 7 bases, with 14 bases left between them. Germline lookup yields CDR1 SGHTA and CDR2 FQGNSA. This chain's CDR3 is CASSRPPTGGELFF. CDR3 nucleotides: TGTGCCAGCAGCCGACCGCCGACGGGCGGGGAGCTGTTTTTT.

The V gene is TRBV30, the J gene TRBJ1-2, with D unresolved. V was trimmed by 5 bases and J by 4 bases, leaving 17 bases between them. Germline lookup yields CDR1 GTSNPN and CDR2 SVGIG (reference sequence). The CDR3 contains 14 residues. The CDR3 DNA sequence: TGTGCCTGGGTGAAGATGGACGGAGTCTATGGCTACACCTTC. Amino acid sequence: CAWVKMDGVYGYTF.

This chain connects TRBV5-1 to TRBJ2-3; 10 nucleotides line up with TRBD2. Losses at the gene ends were 4 bases for V and 2 bases for J; bases not matched to a gene: 4. CDR3 length equals 15 residues. Germline CDR1 and CDR2: SGHRS and YFSETQ. CDR3: CASSKGLATTDTQYF. The CDR3 region has the DNA TGCGCCAGCAGCAAGGGACTAGCGACCACAGATACGCAGTATTTT.